The clone carrying this TCR beta chain was seen many times. Its antigen is unknown. This sample was taken from a study of CD8 T cells in ankylosing spondylitis. Findings and caveats of the study: Seemingly characteristic of ankylosing spondylitis blood was a TCR beta motif consisting of eight highly homologous variants. Certain motif variants had earlier appeared in reactive arthritis synovial fluid and blood. According to the report, clones linked to the disease were significantly enriched in matched synovial fluid samples taken from ankylosing spondylitis patients.

The CDR3 is made up of 12 amino acids. Germline V lookup: CDR1 SEHNR, CDR2 FQNEAQ (reference sequence). The V gene lost 5 bases and the J gene lost 3 bases, with 8 bases spanning the gap. By quantitative 5'-RACE with molecular barcodes, the TCR beta libraries were made. One entry per CDR3 protein results from TCRdb running MiXCR on the 5' RACE reads. The sample yields 450,000 to 550,000 distinct CDR3 sequences, approximately 5.3% seen once. This chain connects TRBV7-9 to TRBJ2-7, with D unresolved. Sequences were obtained from blood, either unsorted or a sorted T cell fraction (not recorded which). The TCR originated in a male donor with ankylosing spondylitis. The CDR3 DNA follows: TGTGCCAGCAGCCCTGATGACTACGAGCAGTACTTC. Amino acids: CASSPDDYEQYF.